The present T cell receptor beta chain was sequenced within a study of blood T cells in healthy people across ages. This CDR3 comprises 14 residues. Germline V gives CDR1 SGHRS, CDR2 YFSETQ. V lost 0 bases to trimming and J lost 5 bases, with 11 bases between them. A second PCR, run for roughly 7 to 11 cycles, used a sample-barcoded 5' primer plus a J-beta primer mix. MiXCR, run by TCRdb on the 5' RACE reads, gives a single entry per CDR3 protein. The sample contains more than 600,000 distinct CDR3 sequences, 20% to 25% of which appear only once. This clonotype was seen only a few times. In addition, the sample was reused for a study of T cells of mothers and their children.

Sequenced: blood. This TCR derives from a boy aged 5-17 years in good health. The rearrangement joins TRBV5-1 to TRBJ2-5, with D uncertain. Here the CDR3 DNA reads TGCGCCAGCAGCTTGGAGCACAGCATGGAGACCCAGTACTTC. Translating gives CASSLEHSMETQYF.